The TCR beta chain under discussion was sequenced for a study of shared clonotypes between healthy human individuals. The method was immunoSEQ multiplex PCR; TCRdb's version includes in-frame clones alone and lacks a portion of them. The sample contains about 470,000 clones, more than 75% of which appear only once. This TCR was recovered from a woman aged 35 to 49 in good health. Some clones in this sample may be carry-over from other donors' samples. Material for sequencing was PBMCs.

The CDR3 nucleotides are TGCGCCAGCAGCTTGAAACAGGGGGCGAACACCGGGGAGCTGTTTTTT. Protein product: CASSLKQGANTGELFF. The chain uses TRBV5-1 and TRBJ2-2, with TRBD1 matching 8 bases. The CDR3 length is 16 residues. V lost 1 base, J lost 0 bases, and 2 bases stayed unmatched. The germline gives CDR1 SGHRS, CDR2 YFSETQ.